The 20 T cell receptor beta chains listed next were all sequenced from one sample in a study of cytomegalovirus exposure and HLA in healthy donors. The PCR was carried out with 60 Vbeta primers and 13 Jbeta primers. The method was immunoSEQ multiplex PCR; TCRdb's version includes in-frame clones alone and lacks a portion of them. Among over 85,000 clones, 60% to 85% were seen once, and the ten largest hold 1% to 1.5%. The sequencing sample was made of PBMCs. The receptors shown here come from a woman under 40 in good health and CMV-seronegative.

J is TRBJ1-2 and V is TRBV28; 12 nucleotides agree with TRBD1. This CDR3 has 19 residues. With V trimmed by 5 bases and J by 4 bases, 17 bases remained unmatched. The germline CDR1 and CDR2 sequences are MDHEN and SYDVKM. DNA of the CDR3: TGTGCCAGCAGTGCCTTCCTCGGGACAGGGGGCGAAAGTGGCTATGGCTACACCTTC. As protein: CASSAFLGTGGESGYGYTF.

CDR3 protein: CASSQEATGGGKLFF. DNA for the CDR3: TGTGCCAGCAGCCAAGAAGCGACAGGCGGGGGAAAACTGTTTTTT. The chain carries TRBV4-2 and TRBJ1-4, with a possible D match to TRBD1 (6 bases). This CDR3 spans 15 amino acids. Germline CDR1 and CDR2: LGHNA and YNFKEQ. The ends were cut back, 0 bases at V and 10 bases at J, with 15 bases in the middle.

The CDR3 coding sequence is TGTGCCAGCAGTTCGCGGACAGGGGGTTCCTACAATGAGCAGTTCTTC. This encodes CASSSRTGGSYNEQFF. This chain joins TRBV6-5 and TRBJ2-1; 10 positions match TRBD1. The trim removed 4 bases at V and 1 base at J, leaving 4 bases unmatched. The V gene's germline CDR1 is MNHEY and CDR2 SVGAGI. The length of the CDR3 is 16 residues.

This rearrangement joins TRBV27 to TRBJ2-4; 8 bases are shared with TRBD2. Unmatched junction bases numbered 3, after V lost 4 bases and J lost 7 bases. Germline V gene data show CDR1 as MNHEY and CDR2 as SMNVEV (reference sequence). This CDR3 spans 13 amino acids. Here the CDR3 reads CASSYTGGNIQYF. CDR3 DNA sequence: TGTGCCAGCAGTTACACGGGAGGGAACATTCAGTACTTC.

Only a few counts were recorded for this clone. The chain combines TRBV7-9 with TRBJ2-1, with 9 positions matching TRBD2. CDR3 length: 17 amino acids. CDR1 and CDR2 (germline): SEHNR, FQNEAQ (reference sequence). The V segment lost 6 bases and the J segment 4 bases; nucleotides outside the gene matches: 13. CDR3 in amino acids: CASRVPAREGLYNEQFF. CDR3 bases: TGTGCCAGCAGAGTCCCTGCGCGGGAGGGCCTATACAATGAGCAGTTCTTC.

The J gene is TRBJ2-5, the V gene TRBV7-9, with D possibly TRBD1 on 6 matching bases. Germline assignment: CDR1 SEHNR and CDR2 FQNEAQ (reference sequence). V lost 5 bases to trimming and J lost 2 bases, with 9 bases between them. This CDR3 is built from 13 residues. In nucleotides, the CDR3 is TGTGCCAGCAGCGCGACAGGTCAAGAGACCCAGTACTTC. Translation: CASSATGQETQYF.

V is TRBV28 and J is TRBJ2-3, with TRBD1 as a possible D gene (5 bases). CDR1 is MDHEN, CDR2 SYDVKM, per germline. Trimming shortened V by 6 bases and J by 1 base, and 20 bases separated the two germline ends. CDR3 length equals 17 residues. The CDR3 region has the DNA TGTGCCAGCAGCTATCCTACCGGCGGACACGGCACAGATACGCAGTATTTT. Amino acids: CASSYPTGGHGTDTQYF.

This chain joins TRBV27 and TRBJ2-5; 7 bases match TRBD1. V gave up 4 bases and J gave up 5 bases; unmatched junction bases: 7. CDR1 is MNHEY and CDR2 is SMNVEV in the germline V gene (reference sequence). The CDR3 covers 14 residues. In DNA, the CDR3 is TGTGCCAGCAGTTCAAAGGGGGCGCGGGAGACCCAGTACTTC. This encodes CASSSKGARETQYF.

The chain is built from TRBV5-1 and TRBJ1-2; 7 nucleotides align to TRBD1. Per germline, CDR1 SGHRS and CDR2 YFSETQ. This CDR3 is 13 amino acids long. The V gene end was trimmed by 4 bases and the J gene end by 9 bases; junction bases not matched to a gene: 9. CDR3 loop: CASSKTGSVSYTF. The CDR3 DNA sequence: TGCGCCAGCAGCAAGACAGGGTCGGTGAGCTACACCTTC.

This rearrangement joins TRBV5-1 to TRBJ2-2; maybe TRBD2 (6 bases). CDR1 is SGHRS and CDR2 is YFSETQ in the germline V gene. The ends were cut back, 3 bases at V and 7 bases at J, with 13 bases in the middle. The CDR3 runs 14 residues. CDR3 residues: CASSWDPGDGELFF. The DNA of the CDR3 is TGCGCCAGCAGCTGGGATCCGGGGGACGGGGAGCTGTTTTTT.

CDR3 residues: CASRNTGSGNQPQHF. In nucleotides, the CDR3 is TGTGCCAGCAGGAATACAGGGAGCGGCAATCAGCCCCAGCATTTT. The gene calls are TRBV2 and TRBJ1-5; D may be TRBD1 (6 bases). The V end lost 6 bases, the J end lost 2 bases, and 14 bases lay between the germline ends. The CDR3 has 15 residues. From germline, CDR1 is SNHLY and CDR2 FYNNEI.

The V gene is TRBV7-2, the J gene TRBJ2-2, with TRBD1 matching 7 bases. Germline assignment: CDR1 SGHTA and CDR2 FQGNSA. J gave up 5 bases and V 5 bases, and 11 bases lay outside the gene matches. The CDR3 loop spans 16 amino acids. DNA of the CDR3: TGTGCCAGCAGCCCCCAGGGCACAGGGGTGACCGGGGAGCTGTTTTTT. It yields the protein CASSPQGTGVTGELFF.

The chain has TRBV28 and TRBJ1-1, with D uncertain. CDR3 size: 13 residues. V was cut by 5 bases and J by 13 bases, with 20 bases left in between. Germline CDR1 MDHEN, CDR2 SYDVKM. The CDR3 bases are TGTGCCAGCAGTACGCCGGGAGTGAGGAAGGATTTCTTT. Encoded protein: CASSTPGVRKDFF.

V usage is TRBV25-1 and J usage is TRBJ2-5, with D perhaps matching TRBD2 (5 bases). This CDR3 region has 14 residues. Germline V CDR1 and CDR2: MGHDK, SYGVNS. V lost 1 base to trimming and J lost 3 bases, with 9 bases between them. CDR3: CASSESPGKETQYF. For the CDR3, the DNA is TGTGCCAGCAGTGAATCGCCGGGGAAAGAGACCCAGTACTTC.

The gene calls are TRBV4-2 and TRBJ2-7; D is undetermined. The CDR3 covers 15 residues. V lost 0 bases to trimming and J lost 9 bases, with 18 bases between them. Germline V gene sequence: CDR1 LGHNA, CDR2 YNFKEQ. The CDR3 protein is CASSQDPGSPTRQYF. The CDR3 nucleotides are TGTGCCAGCAGCCAAGACCCAGGCTCTCCTACGAGGCAGTACTTC.

The genes are TRBV25-1 and TRBJ2-7; D perhaps matches TRBD1 (6 bases). Germline CDR1 and CDR2: MGHDK and SYGVNS. Trimming left V 2 bases short and J 0 bases short, with 14 bases between. The CDR3 sequence is 16 residues long. This CDR3 reads CASSEEDSPSSYEQYF. CDR3 nucleotide sequence: TGTGCCAGCAGTGAAGAGGACAGTCCTTCCTCCTACGAGCAGTACTTC.

The rearrangement joins TRBV9 to TRBJ2-7; perhaps TRBD2 as D (6 bases). The germline gives CDR1 SGDLS, CDR2 YYNGEE. The length of the CDR3 is 15 residues. V shed 0 bases and J shed 1 base, with 11 bases lying between them. Here the CDR3 DNA reads TGTGCCAGCAGCGTAGGACCGGGGGTGTCCTACGAGCAGTACTTC. Protein product: CASSVGPGVSYEQYF.

This clone has more than one count but fewer than ten. The chain joins TRBV6-1 to TRBJ1-5; 7 nucleotides match TRBD1. With 5 bases clipped from V and 0 bases from J, the junction kept 4 bases outside the gene matches. The CDR3 sequence is 15 residues long. Germline V gene data show CDR1 as MNHNS and CDR2 as SASEGT. CDR3 DNA sequence: TGTGCCAGCAGTTTCGGACAGGCTAGCAATCAGCCCCAGCATTTT. The encoded protein is CASSFGQASNQPQHF.

The V gene is TRBV2, the J gene TRBJ2-2; TRBD2 matches at 7 bases. Trimming at V came to 2 bases and at J to 3 bases, leaving 6 bases not matched to a gene. The length of the CDR3 is 16 residues. Looked up from germline, CDR1 is SNHLY and CDR2 is FYNNEI. The CDR3 sequence: CASSEWEGDDTGELFF. The DNA for the CDR3 is TGTGCCAGCAGTGAATGGGAGGGAGATGACACCGGGGAGCTGTTTTTT.

J is TRBJ2-3 and V is TRBV7-2; TRBD2 aligns across 9 bases. The V segment lost 4 bases and the J segment 4 bases; nucleotides outside the gene matches: 6. The CDR3 consists of 15 residues. Germline V gene sequence: CDR1 SGHTA, CDR2 FQGNSA. CDR3 loop: CASSYSGLASDTQYF. CDR3 in DNA: TGTGCCAGCAGCTACTCGGGACTAGCATCAGATACGCAGTATTTT.